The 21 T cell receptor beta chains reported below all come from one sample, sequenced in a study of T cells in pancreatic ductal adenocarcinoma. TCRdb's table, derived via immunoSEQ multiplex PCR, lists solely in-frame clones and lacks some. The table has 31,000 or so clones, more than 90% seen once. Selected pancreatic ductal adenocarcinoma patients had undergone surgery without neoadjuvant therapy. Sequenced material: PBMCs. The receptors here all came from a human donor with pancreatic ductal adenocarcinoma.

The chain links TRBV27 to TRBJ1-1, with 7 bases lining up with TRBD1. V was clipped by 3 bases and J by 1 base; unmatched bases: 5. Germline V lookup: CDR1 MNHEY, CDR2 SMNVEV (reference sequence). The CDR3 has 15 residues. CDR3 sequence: CASSFSPGGNTEAFF. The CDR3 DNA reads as TGTGCCAGCAGTTTTTCCCCAGGGGGGAACACTGAAGCTTTCTTT.

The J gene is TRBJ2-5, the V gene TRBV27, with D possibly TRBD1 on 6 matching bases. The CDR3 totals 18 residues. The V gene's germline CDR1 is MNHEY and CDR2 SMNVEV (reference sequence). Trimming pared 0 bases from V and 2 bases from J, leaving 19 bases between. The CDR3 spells CASSLSPSLTGLQETQYF. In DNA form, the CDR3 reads TGTGCCAGCAGTTTATCACCCAGCCTGACAGGCCTTCAAGAGACCCAGTACTTC.

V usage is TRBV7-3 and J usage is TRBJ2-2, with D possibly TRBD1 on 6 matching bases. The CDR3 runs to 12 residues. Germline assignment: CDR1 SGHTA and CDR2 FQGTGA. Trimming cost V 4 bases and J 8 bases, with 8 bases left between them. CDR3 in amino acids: CASSSRGGELFF. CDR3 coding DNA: TGTGCCAGCAGCTCCAGGGGAGGGGAGCTGTTTTTT. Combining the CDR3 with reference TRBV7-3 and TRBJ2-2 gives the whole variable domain GAGVSQTPSNKVTEKGKYVELRCDPISGHTALYWYRQSLGQGPEFLIYFQGTGAADDSGLPNDRFFAVRPEGSVSTLKIQRTERGDSAVYLCASSSRGGELFFGEGSRLTVL.

This chain's CDR3 is CASSRTILQRDTQYF. CDR3 sequence (DNA): TGCGCCAGCAGCCGGACGATTCTTCAAAGAGATACGCAGTATTTT. J is TRBJ2-3 and V is TRBV5-1, with D hard to call. This CDR3 comprises 15 residues. V was pared by 4 bases and J by 5 bases, with 17 bases between. The germline CDR1 and CDR2 sequences are SGHRS and YFSETQ.

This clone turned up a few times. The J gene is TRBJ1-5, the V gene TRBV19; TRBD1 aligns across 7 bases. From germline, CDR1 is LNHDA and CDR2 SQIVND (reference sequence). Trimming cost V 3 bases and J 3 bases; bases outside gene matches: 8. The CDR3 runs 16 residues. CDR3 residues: CASSIATGDFNQPQHF. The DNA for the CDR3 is TGTGCCAGTAGTATTGCAACAGGGGACTTCAATCAGCCCCAGCATTTT.

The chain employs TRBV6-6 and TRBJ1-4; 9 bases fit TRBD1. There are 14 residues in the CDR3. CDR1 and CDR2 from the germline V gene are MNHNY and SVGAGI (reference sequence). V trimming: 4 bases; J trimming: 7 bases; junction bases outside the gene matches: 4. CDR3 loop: CASSSGTGTEKLFF. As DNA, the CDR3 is TGTGCCAGCAGTTCCGGGACAGGGACTGAAAAACTGTTTTTT.

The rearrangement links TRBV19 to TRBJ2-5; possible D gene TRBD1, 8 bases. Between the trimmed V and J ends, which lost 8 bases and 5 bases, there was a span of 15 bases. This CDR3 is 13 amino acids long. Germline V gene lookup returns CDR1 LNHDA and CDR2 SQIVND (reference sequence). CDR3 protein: CASRTGGEETQYF. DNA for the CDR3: TGTGCCAGTCGAACAGGGGGGGAGGAGACCCAGTACTTC.

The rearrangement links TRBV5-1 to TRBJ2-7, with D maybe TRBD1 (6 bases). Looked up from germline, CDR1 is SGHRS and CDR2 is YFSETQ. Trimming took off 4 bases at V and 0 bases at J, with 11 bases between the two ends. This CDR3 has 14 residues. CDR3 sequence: CASSIRGGSYEQYF. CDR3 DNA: TGCGCCAGCAGCATCCGAGGGGGCTCCTACGAGCAGTACTTC. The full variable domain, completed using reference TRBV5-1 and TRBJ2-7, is KAGVTQTPRYLIKTRGQQVTLSCSPISGHRSVSWYQQTPGQGLQFLFEYFSETQRNKGNFPGRFSGRQFSNSRSEMNVSTLELGDSALYLCASSIRGGSYEQYFGPGTRLTVT.

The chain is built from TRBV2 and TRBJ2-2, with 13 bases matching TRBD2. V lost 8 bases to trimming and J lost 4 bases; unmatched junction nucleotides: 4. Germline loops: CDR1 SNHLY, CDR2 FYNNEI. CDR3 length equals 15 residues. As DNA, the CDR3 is TGTGCCAGCCAAGGACTAGCGGGAGCCACCGGGGAGCTGTTTTTT. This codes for CASQGLAGATGELFF.

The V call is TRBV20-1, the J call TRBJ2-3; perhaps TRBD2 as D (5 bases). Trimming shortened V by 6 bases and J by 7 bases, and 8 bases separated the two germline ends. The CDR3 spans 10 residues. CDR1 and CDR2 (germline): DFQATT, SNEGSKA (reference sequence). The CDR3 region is CSAQRNTQYF. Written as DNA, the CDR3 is TGCAGTGCCCAGCGGAATACGCAGTATTTT.

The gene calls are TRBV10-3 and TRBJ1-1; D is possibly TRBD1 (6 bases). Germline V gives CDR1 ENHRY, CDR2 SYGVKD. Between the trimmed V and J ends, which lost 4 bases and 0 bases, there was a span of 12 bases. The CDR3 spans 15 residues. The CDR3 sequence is CAISAQTGMNTEAFF. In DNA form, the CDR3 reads TGTGCCATCAGTGCCCAGACAGGCATGAACACTGAAGCTTTCTTT.

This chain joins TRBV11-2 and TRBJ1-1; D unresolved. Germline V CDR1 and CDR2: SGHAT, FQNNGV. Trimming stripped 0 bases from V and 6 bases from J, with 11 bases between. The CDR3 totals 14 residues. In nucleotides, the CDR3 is TGTGCCAGCAGCTTAGACTCAACCTACTCTGAAGCTTTCTTT. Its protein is CASSLDSTYSEAFF.

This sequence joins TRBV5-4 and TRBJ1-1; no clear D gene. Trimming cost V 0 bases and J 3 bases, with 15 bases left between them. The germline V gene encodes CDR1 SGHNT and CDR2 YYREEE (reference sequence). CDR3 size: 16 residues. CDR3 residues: CASSLGLEWEDTEAFF. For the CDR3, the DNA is TGTGCCAGCAGCTTGGGGTTGGAGTGGGAAGACACTGAAGCTTTCTTT.

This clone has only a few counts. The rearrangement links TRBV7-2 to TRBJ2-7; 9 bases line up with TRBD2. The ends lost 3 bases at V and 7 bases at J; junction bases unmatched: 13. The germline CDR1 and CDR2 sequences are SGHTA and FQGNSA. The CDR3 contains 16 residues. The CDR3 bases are TGTGCCAGCAGCTTCACACTAGCGGGCCAGCCGGGGGAGCAGTACTTC. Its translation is CASSFTLAGQPGEQYF.

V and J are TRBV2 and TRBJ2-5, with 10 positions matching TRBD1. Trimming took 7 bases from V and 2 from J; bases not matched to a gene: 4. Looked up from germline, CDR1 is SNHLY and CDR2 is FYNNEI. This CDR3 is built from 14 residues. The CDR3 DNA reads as TGTGCCAGCACTAAGGACAGGGGGCAAGAGACCCAGTACTTC. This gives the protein CASTKDRGQETQYF.

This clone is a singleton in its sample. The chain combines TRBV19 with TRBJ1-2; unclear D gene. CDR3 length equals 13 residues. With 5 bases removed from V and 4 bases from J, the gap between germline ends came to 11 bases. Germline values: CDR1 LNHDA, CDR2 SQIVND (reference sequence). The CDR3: CASSPAWGYGYTF. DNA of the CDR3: TGTGCCAGTAGTCCGGCTTGGGGCTATGGCTACACCTTC.

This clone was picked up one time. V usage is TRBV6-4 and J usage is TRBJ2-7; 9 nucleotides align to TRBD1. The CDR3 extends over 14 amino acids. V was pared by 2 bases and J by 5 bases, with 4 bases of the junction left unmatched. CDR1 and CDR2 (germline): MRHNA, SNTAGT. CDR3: CASSDRDREDEQYF. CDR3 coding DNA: TGTGCCAGCAGTGACAGGGACAGGGAGGACGAGCAGTACTTC.

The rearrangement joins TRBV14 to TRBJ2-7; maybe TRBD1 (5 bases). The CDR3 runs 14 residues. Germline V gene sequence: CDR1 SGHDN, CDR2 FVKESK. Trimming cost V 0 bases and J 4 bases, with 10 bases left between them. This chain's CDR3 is CASSQDYRGYEQYF. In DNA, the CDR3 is TGTGCCAGCAGCCAAGATTATAGGGGATACGAGCAGTACTTC.

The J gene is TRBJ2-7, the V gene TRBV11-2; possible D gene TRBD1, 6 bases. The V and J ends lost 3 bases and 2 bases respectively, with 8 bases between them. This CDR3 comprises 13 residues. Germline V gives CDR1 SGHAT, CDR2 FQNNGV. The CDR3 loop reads CASSFNRAYEQYF. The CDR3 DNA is TGTGCCAGCAGCTTCAACAGGGCCTACGAGCAGTACTTC.

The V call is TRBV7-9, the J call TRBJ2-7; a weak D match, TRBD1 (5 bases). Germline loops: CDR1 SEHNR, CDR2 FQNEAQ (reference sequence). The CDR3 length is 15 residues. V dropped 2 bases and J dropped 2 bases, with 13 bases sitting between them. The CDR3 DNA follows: TGTGCCAGCAGCTTATCCGAGACAGCGACCTACGAGCAGTACTTC. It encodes CASSLSETATYEQYF.

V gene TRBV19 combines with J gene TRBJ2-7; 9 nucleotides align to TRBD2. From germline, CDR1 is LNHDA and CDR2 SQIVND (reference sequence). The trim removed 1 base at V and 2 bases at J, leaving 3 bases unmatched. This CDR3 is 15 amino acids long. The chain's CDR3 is CASSIGLAGTYEQYF. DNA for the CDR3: TGTGCCAGTAGTATAGGGCTAGCGGGGACCTACGAGCAGTACTTC.